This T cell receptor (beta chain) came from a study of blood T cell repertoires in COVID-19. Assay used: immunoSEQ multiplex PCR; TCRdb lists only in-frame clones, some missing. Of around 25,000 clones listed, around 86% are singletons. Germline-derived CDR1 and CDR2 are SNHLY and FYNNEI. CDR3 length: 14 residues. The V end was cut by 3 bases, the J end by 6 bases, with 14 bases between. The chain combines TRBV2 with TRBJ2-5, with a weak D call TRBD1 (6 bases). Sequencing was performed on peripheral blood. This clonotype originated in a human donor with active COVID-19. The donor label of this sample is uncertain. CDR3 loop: CASSDTTGMKTQYF. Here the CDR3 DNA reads TGTGCCAGCAGTGATACTACAGGGATGAAGACCCAGTACTTC.